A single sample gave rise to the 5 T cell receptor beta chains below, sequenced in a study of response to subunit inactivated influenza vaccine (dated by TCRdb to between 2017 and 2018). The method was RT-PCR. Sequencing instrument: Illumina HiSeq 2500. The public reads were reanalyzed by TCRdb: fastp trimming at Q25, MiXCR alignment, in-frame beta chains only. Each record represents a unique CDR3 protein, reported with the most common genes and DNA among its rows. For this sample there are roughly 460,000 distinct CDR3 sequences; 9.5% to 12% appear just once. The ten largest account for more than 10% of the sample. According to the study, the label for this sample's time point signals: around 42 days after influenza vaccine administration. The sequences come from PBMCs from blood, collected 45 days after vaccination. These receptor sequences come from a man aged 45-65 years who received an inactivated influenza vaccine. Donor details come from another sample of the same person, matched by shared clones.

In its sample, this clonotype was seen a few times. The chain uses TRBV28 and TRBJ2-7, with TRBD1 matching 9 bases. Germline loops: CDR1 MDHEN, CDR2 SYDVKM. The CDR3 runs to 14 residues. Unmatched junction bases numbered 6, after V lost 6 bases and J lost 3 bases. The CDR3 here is CASSGTGIYYEQYF. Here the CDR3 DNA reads TGTGCCAGCAGCGGGACAGGGATTTACTACGAGCAGTACTTC.

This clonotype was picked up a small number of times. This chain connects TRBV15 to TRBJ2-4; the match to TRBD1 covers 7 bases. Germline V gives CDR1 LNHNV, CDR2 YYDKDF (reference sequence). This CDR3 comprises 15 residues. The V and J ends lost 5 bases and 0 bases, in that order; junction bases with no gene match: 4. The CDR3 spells CATSGDRLAKNIQYF. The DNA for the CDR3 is TGTGCCACCAGCGGGGACAGACTAGCCAAAAACATTCAGTACTTC. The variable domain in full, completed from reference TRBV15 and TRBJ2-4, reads DAMVIQNPRYQVTQFGKPVTLSCSQTLNHNVMYWYQQKSSQAPKLLFHYYDKDFNNEADTPDNFQSRRPNTSFCFLDIRSPGLGDTAMYLCATSGDRLAKNIQYFGAGTRLSVL.

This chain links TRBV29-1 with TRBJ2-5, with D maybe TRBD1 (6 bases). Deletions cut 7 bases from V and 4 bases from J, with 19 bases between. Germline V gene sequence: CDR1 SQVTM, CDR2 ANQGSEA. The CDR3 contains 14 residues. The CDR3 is CSDSQGSDGETQYF. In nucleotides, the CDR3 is TGCAGCGACAGCCAGGGGTCGGATGGAGAGACCCAGTACTTC.

The CDR3 loop reads CATSRDYETQYF. The CDR3 DNA reads TGTGCCACCAGCAGAGATTACGAGACCCAGTACTTC. The V and J genes are TRBV15 and TRBJ2-5; D not certain. The CDR3 extends over 12 amino acids. Between the trimmed V and J ends, which lost 0 bases and 5 bases, there was a span of 4 bases. From germline, CDR1 is LNHNV and CDR2 YYDKDF (reference sequence). Supplemented by reference TRBV15 and TRBJ2-5, the full variable domain reads DAMVIQNPRYQVTQFGKPVTLSCSQTLNHNVMYWYQQKSSQAPKLLFHYYDKDFNNEADTPDNFQSRRPNTSFCFLDIRSPGLGDTAMYLCATSRDYETQYFGPGTRLLVL.

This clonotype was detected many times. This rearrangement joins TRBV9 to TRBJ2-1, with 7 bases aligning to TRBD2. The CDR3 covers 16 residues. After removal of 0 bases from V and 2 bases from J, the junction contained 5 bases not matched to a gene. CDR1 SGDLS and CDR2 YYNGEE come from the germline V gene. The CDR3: CASSVVDGTTYNEQFF. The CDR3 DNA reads TGTGCCAGCAGCGTAGTGGACGGGACTACCTACAATGAGCAGTTCTTC. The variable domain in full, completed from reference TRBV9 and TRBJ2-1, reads DSGVTQTPKHLITATGQRVTLRCSPRSGDLSVYWYQQSLDQGLQFLIQYYNGEERAKGNILERFSAQQFPDLHSELNLSSLELGDSALYFCASSVVDGTTYNEQFFGPGTRLTVL.